Below, 6 T cell receptor beta chains from the same sample are listed, as sequenced in a study of blood T cell repertoires in COVID-19 (dated by TCRdb to the early 2020s). To prepare the library, the immunoSEQ multiplex PCR assay was applied. TCRdb's version of the immuneACCESS table is confined to in-frame rearrangements and falls short of the full clone set. An unresolved V gene accounts for under half of the shortfall where checked; the remainder is of unknown origin. This sample holds some 130,000 clones; around nine tenths were observed only once. 9.5% to 12% of the sample is held by the ten biggest clonotypes. The sequenced sample was peripheral blood. Receptors originate from a woman between 65 and 79 years old with COVID-19, enrolled during active disease.

This chain links TRBV10-3 with TRBJ1-2; possibly TRBD1 for D (6 bases). From germline, CDR1 is ENHRY and CDR2 SYGVKD. The CDR3 has 16 residues. V lost 3 bases and J lost 5, with 19 bases in between. CDR3 bases: TGTGCCATCAGTGATGCATCGGGGAAGGGGGTTTATGGCTACACCTTC. This codes for CAISDASGKGVYGYTF.

The chain combines TRBV28 with TRBJ2-7, with D tentatively TRBD2 (6 bases). The V gene's germline CDR1 is MDHEN and CDR2 SYDVKM. This CDR3 is built from 18 residues. V lost 2 bases and J lost 4, with 24 bases in between. CDR3 protein: CASSLLITTGRDFYEQYF. In nucleotides, the CDR3 is TGTGCCAGCAGTTTACTTATAACAACGGGACGGGACTTTTACGAGCAGTACTTC.

The chain is built from TRBV19 and TRBJ2-1; 10 nucleotides line up with TRBD1. The V segment lost 3 bases and the J segment 16 bases; nucleotides outside the gene matches: 12. Per the germline V gene, CDR1 is LNHDA and CDR2 is SQIVND (reference sequence). This CDR3 contains 14 residues. The DNA for the CDR3 is TGTGCCAGTAGTATGGGACAGGGGTTCCCAGGTGGATTCTTC. This encodes CASSMGQGFPGGFF.

J is TRBJ1-4 and V is TRBV28; 7 bases align to TRBD1. Germline CDR1 is MDHEN and CDR2 is SYDVKM. V dropped 9 bases and J dropped 4; count of bases not matched to a gene: 5. CDR3 length: 13 amino acids. CDR3 bases: TGTGCCAGTTGGACAGGCTTTAATGAAAAACTGTTTTTT. Translated: CASWTGFNEKLFF.

In DNA form, the CDR3 reads TGTGCCGGCGGTAGGATCGGTTCACCCCTCCACTTT. Translated, it gives CAGGRIGSPLHF. The rearrangement uses TRBV30 and TRBJ1-6; the D is unclear. Germline CDR1 and CDR2: GTSNPN and SVGIG (reference sequence). The V end lost 8 bases, the J end lost 9 bases, and 14 bases lay between the germline ends. The CDR3 contains 12 residues.

The chain joins TRBV5-1 to TRBJ2-3; TRBD2 matches at 9 bases. The CDR3 totals 13 residues. CDR1 is SGHRS, CDR2 YFSETQ, per germline. With V trimmed by 5 bases and J by 4 bases, 2 bases remained unmatched. Here the CDR3 DNA reads TGCGCCAGCAGAGGCGGGGGGGCAGATACGCAGTATTTT. As protein: CASRGGGADTQYF.